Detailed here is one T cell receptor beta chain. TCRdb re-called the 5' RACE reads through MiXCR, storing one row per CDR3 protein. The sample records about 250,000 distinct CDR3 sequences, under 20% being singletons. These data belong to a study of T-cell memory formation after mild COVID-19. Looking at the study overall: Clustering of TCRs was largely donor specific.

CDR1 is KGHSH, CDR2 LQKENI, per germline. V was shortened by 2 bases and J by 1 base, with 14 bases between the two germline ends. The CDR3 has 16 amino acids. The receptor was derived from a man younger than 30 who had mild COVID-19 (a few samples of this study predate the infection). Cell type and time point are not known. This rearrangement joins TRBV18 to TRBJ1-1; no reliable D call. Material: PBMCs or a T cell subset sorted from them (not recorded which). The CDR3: CASSPSTRTPNTEAFF. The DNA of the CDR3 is TGTGCCAGCTCACCATCGACCCGGACCCCGAACACTGAAGCTTTCTTT. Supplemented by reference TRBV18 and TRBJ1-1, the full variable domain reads NAGVMQNPRHLVRRRGQEARLRCSPMKGHSHVYWYRQLPEEGLKFMVYLQKENIIDESGMPKERFSAEFPKEGPSILRIQQVVRGDSAAYFCASSPSTRTPNTEAFFGQGTRLTVV.